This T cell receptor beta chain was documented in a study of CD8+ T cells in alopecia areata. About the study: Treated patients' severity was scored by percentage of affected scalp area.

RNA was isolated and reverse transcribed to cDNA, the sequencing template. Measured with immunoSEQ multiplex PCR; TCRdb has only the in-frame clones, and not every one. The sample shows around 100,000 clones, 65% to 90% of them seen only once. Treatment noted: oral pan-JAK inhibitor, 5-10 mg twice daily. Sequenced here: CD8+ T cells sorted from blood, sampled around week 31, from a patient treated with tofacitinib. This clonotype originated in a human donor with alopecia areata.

The CDR3 DNA sequence: TGTGCCAGCAGTGAAACGTTTAGCAATCAGCCCCAGCATTTT. It encodes CASSETFSNQPQHF. The chain is built from TRBV25-1 and TRBJ1-5; unclear D gene. Trimming left V 2 bases short and J 0 bases short, with 5 bases between. This CDR3 has 14 amino acids. Germline V CDR1 and CDR2: MGHDK, SYGVNS. Based on the CDR3 plus reference TRBV25-1 and TRBJ1-5, the full variable domain is EADIYQTPRYLVIGTGKKITLECSQTMGHDKMYWYQQDPGMELHLIHYSYGVNSTEKGDLSSESTVSRIRTEHFPLTLESARPSHTSQYLCASSETFSNQPQHFGDGTRLSIL.